These 24 T cell receptor beta chains were all obtained from the same sample, sequenced in a study of T cell changes during pregnancy in multiple sclerosis. Here immunoSEQ multiplex PCR was the method, and the copy in TCRdb shows in-frame clones only, minus some. There are about 36,000 clones in the sample; about 88% occur only once, and about 7% lies in the top ten. The sample was CD8+ T cells from peripheral blood mononuclear cells, taken in the third trimester of pregnancy. The receptors were gathered from a female donor with multiple sclerosis, enrolled in a pregnancy study.

The V call is TRBV9, the J call TRBJ1-1; no clear D. The CDR3 has 14 residues. Germline-derived CDR1 and CDR2 are SGDLS and YYNGEE. The germline V and J ends were trimmed by 2 bases and 1 base, with 9 bases remaining between them. CDR3 region: CASSVLAGNTEAFF. In DNA, the CDR3 is TGTGCCAGCAGCGTTTTGGCAGGGAACACTGAAGCTTTCTTT.

The rearrangement uses TRBV6-5 and TRBJ2-5; a weak D match, TRBD2 (5 bases). Trimming took off 4 bases at V and 5 bases at J, with 17 bases between the two ends. The germline V gene has CDR1 MNHEY and CDR2 SVGAGI. This CDR3 has 15 amino acids. The CDR3 DNA follows: TGTGCCAGCAGTTGGGTGTCGGGGAGAGGCGAGACCCAGTACTTC. This gives the protein CASSWVSGRGETQYF.

Comment on this clone: Other DNA sequences within the sample encode an identical CDR3. The V and J genes are TRBV6-1 and TRBJ2-3, with 11 nucleotides matching TRBD1. With V trimmed by 3 bases and J by 4 bases, 0 bases remained unmatched. The CDR3 is 14 amino acids. From germline, CDR1 is MNHNS and CDR2 SASEGT. The CDR3 region is CASSEGQGADTQYF. CDR3 sequence (DNA): TGTGCCAGCAGTGAGGGACAGGGGGCAGATACGCAGTATTTT.

The chain couples TRBV7-8 to TRBJ2-1; D is uncertain. The CDR3 is 11 residues long. Between the trimmed V and J ends, which lost 4 bases and 7 bases, there was a span of 5 bases. Per the germline V gene, CDR1 is SGHVS and CDR2 is FQNEAQ. The chain's CDR3 is CASSSGNEQFF. CDR3 DNA: TGTGCCAGCAGCTCGGGTAATGAGCAGTTCTTC. The complete variable domain, with remaining parts taken from reference TRBV7-8 and TRBJ2-1, reads GAGVSQSPRYKVAKRGQDVALRCDPISGHVSLFWYQQALGQGPEFLTYFQNEAQLDKSGLPSDRFFAERPEGSVSTLKIQRTQQEDSAVYLCASSSGNEQFFGPGTRLTVL.

The rearrangement links TRBV30 to TRBJ2-7, with 9 bases fitting TRBD1. The CDR3 length is 14 residues. CDR1 and CDR2 (germline): GTSNPN, SVGIG (reference sequence). J lost 6 bases, V lost 5 bases, and 11 bases had no gene match. The CDR3 DNA sequence: TGTGCCTGGGACGGGACAGGGCAGGGGGGCGAGCAGTACTTC. This encodes CAWDGTGQGGEQYF.

The J gene is TRBJ1-2, the V gene TRBV7-8; D possibly corresponds to TRBD1 (5 bases). V lost 1 base, J lost 0 bases, and 9 bases lay in between. This CDR3 has 15 amino acids. Germline V gene lookup returns CDR1 SGHVS and CDR2 FQNEAQ. CDR3 DNA: TGTGCCAGCAGCTTAGTCGTGGGGCCTAACTATGGCTACACCTTC. Residues: CASSLVVGPNYGYTF. Looking up the rest from reference TRBV7-8 and TRBJ1-2 gives the full variable domain: GAGVSQSPRYKVAKRGQDVALRCDPISGHVSLFWYQQALGQGPEFLTYFQNEAQLDKSGLPSDRFFAERPEGSVSTLKIQRTQQEDSAVYLCASSLVVGPNYGYTFGSGTRLTVV.

V is TRBV6-5 and J is TRBJ1-1; 9 bases match TRBD1. This CDR3 contains 13 residues. The V gene's germline CDR1 is MNHEY and CDR2 SVGAGI. V trimming: 6 bases; J trimming: 4 bases; junction bases outside the gene matches: 3. CDR3 residues: CASRGTGFTEAFF. CDR3 bases: TGTGCCAGCAGAGGGACAGGGTTCACTGAAGCTTTCTTT.

V and J are TRBV27 and TRBJ2-1, with a weak D call TRBD1 (6 bases). The germline V and J ends were trimmed by 2 bases and 4 bases, with 21 bases remaining between them. The CDR3 extends over 18 amino acids. Germline CDR1 is MNHEY and CDR2 is SMNVEV (reference sequence). CDR3 in amino acids: CASSLMWGRQGSYNEQFF. CDR3 DNA: TGTGCCAGCAGTTTAATGTGGGGTAGGCAGGGGAGTTACAATGAGCAGTTCTTC.

The CDR3 here is CASSQVYSGGTQYF. The CDR3 DNA sequence: TGCGCCAGCAGCCAAGTATATAGCGGGGGTACGCAGTATTTT. The gene calls are TRBV4-3 and TRBJ2-3; 9 nucleotides agree with TRBD2. Trimming at V came to 1 base and at J to 8 bases, leaving 4 bases not matched to a gene. The CDR3 runs to 14 residues. Germline V gene data show CDR1 as LGHNA and CDR2 as YSLEER.

The chain is built from TRBV28 and TRBJ1-1; 7 bases line up with TRBD1. In germline, CDR1 is MDHEN, CDR2 SYDVKM. The junction had 7 bases not matched to a gene; V was cut back by 5 bases and J by 1 base. This CDR3 region has 15 residues. CDR3 in amino acids: CASSHPTGPNTEAFF. In nucleotides, the CDR3 is TGTGCCAGCAGTCACCCGACAGGGCCGAACACTGAAGCTTTCTTT.

The J gene is TRBJ2-5, the V gene TRBV27; 12 bases are a match to TRBD2. CDR3 length: 15 residues. From germline, CDR1 is MNHEY and CDR2 SMNVEV (reference sequence). V was clipped by 5 bases and J by 6 bases; unmatched bases: 7. The CDR3, as DNA: TGTGCCAGCAGTCCCACTAGCGGGGGGTTCAAGACCCAGTACTTC. The encoded protein is CASSPTSGGFKTQYF.

The chain uses TRBV19 and TRBJ1-5; 7 bases line up with TRBD1. V was pared by 9 bases and J by 5 bases, with 7 bases of the junction left unmatched. There are 13 residues in the CDR3. Germline V gives CDR1 LNHDA, CDR2 SQIVND (reference sequence). This CDR3 reads CASETGAHQPQHF. DNA for the CDR3: TGTGCCAGCGAAACAGGGGCCCATCAGCCCCAGCATTTT.

In regard to this clone: Additional DNA sequences in this sample encode the identical CDR3. The chain has TRBV5-4 and TRBJ1-2; D is uncertain. This CDR3 has 15 amino acids. The V and J ends lost 2 bases and 8 bases respectively, with 19 bases between them. Germline V gene data show CDR1 as SGHNT and CDR2 as YYREEE (reference sequence). CDR3 protein: CASSFKGGDPGGYTF. The CDR3 bases are TGTGCCAGCAGCTTTAAGGGAGGTGACCCTGGGGGCTACACCTTC.

The chain has TRBV30 and TRBJ1-1; the D is unclear. The length of the CDR3 is 11 residues. CDR1 is GTSNPN and CDR2 is SVGIG in the germline V gene (reference sequence). The V end was cut by 4 bases, the J end by 0 bases, with 3 bases between. CDR3: CAWNMNTEAFF. The DNA of the CDR3 is TGTGCCTGGAATATGAACACTGAAGCTTTCTTT.

CDR3 sequence reads: CAWSVRGTLSNEQFF. CDR3 sequence (DNA): TGTGCCTGGAGTGTACGGGGGACCCTTTCGAATGAGCAGTTCTTC. The rearrangement links TRBV30 to TRBJ2-1, with D perhaps TRBD2 (6 bases). The V and J ends lost 0 bases and 7 bases respectively, with 16 bases between them. Germline-derived CDR1 and CDR2 are GTSNPN and SVGIG (reference sequence). There are 15 residues in the CDR3.

The V and J genes are TRBV9 and TRBJ1-2; D possibly corresponds to TRBD1 (6 bases). CDR3 length: 14 residues. Trimming removed 3 bases at V and 3 bases at J, with 12 bases between. Germline assignment: CDR1 SGDLS and CDR2 YYNGEE. CDR3 sequence (DNA): TGTGCCAGCAGCGAATACAGGGAGCACTATGGCTACACCTTC. Amino acid sequence: CASSEYREHYGYTF.

The V gene is TRBV5-6, the J gene TRBJ2-2; a possible D gene is TRBD2 (6 bases). With 7 bases removed from V and 3 bases from J, the gap between germline ends came to 16 bases. The CDR3 runs 15 residues. Germline V gene data show CDR1 as SGHDT and CDR2 as YYEEEE. The CDR3 DNA follows: TGTGCCAGCGATTTGGGGGGTATCTACACCGGGGAGCTGTTTTTT. Protein product: CASDLGGIYTGELFF.

The chain combines TRBV27 with TRBJ1-4; 7 bases align to TRBD1. Germline trimming cut 4 bases from V and 4 bases from J; bases unmatched to any gene: 9. This CDR3 spans 16 amino acids. Germline CDR1 reads MNHEY; CDR2 reads SMNVEV (reference sequence). CDR3 sequence reads: CASSSGPGQHNEKLFF. The DNA of the CDR3 is TGTGCCAGCAGTTCAGGACCGGGACAGCATAATGAAAAACTGTTTTTT.

The chain uses TRBV5-4 and TRBJ2-3; 9 nucleotides agree with TRBD1. Germline V gene sequence: CDR1 SGHNT, CDR2 YYREEE (reference sequence). The junction had 3 bases not matched to a gene; V was cut back by 5 bases and J by 2 bases. This CDR3 has 14 amino acids. The CDR3 sequence is CASRTGGNTDTQYF. The DNA of the CDR3 is TGTGCCAGCAGAACAGGGGGCAACACAGATACGCAGTATTTT.

This clone showed up just once. J is TRBJ1-1 and V is TRBV9; D unclear. The CDR3 consists of 15 residues. Germline assignment: CDR1 SGDLS and CDR2 YYNGEE. With 3 bases removed from V and 3 bases from J, the gap between germline ends came to 15 bases. This CDR3 reads CASSASLLGDTEAFF. In DNA form, the CDR3 reads TGTGCCAGCAGCGCCTCGCTCCTAGGAGACACTGAAGCTTTCTTT.

The V gene is TRBV6-4, the J gene TRBJ1-2, with 8 bases fitting TRBD1. Germline CDR1 MRHNA, CDR2 SNTAGT. The CDR3 runs 15 residues. V lost 0 bases to trimming and J lost 8 bases; unmatched junction nucleotides: 8. CDR3 residues: CASSDSHGTGHGYTF. CDR3 DNA: TGTGCCAGCAGTGACTCGCACGGGACAGGTCACGGCTACACCTTC.

The chain employs TRBV10-2 and TRBJ2-1; 8 bases match TRBD2. CDR1 is WSHSY and CDR2 is SAAADI in the germline V gene. CDR3 size: 15 residues. The V and J ends lost 6 bases and 3 bases, in that order; junction bases with no gene match: 7. The CDR3 region is CASRPPAGDYNEQFF. CDR3 nucleotide sequence: TGCGCCAGCAGGCCCCCAGCGGGGGACTACAATGAGCAGTTCTTC.

DNA of the CDR3: TGTGCCAGCCGGGACTTTGGCGGGGAGCTGTTTTTT. Translated: CASRDFGGELFF. The rearrangement uses TRBV27 and TRBJ2-2, with a weak D call TRBD2 (6 bases). From germline, CDR1 is MNHEY and CDR2 SMNVEV (reference sequence). The CDR3 is 12 amino acids. Trimming shortened V by 8 bases and J by 7 bases, and 11 bases separated the two germline ends.

This clone has just a few counts. This chain joins TRBV5-6 and TRBJ2-2, with D unclear. The V gene's germline CDR1 is SGHDT and CDR2 YYEEEE. V was cut by 0 bases and J by 6 bases, with 9 bases left in between. The CDR3 has 14 amino acids. The CDR3: CASSLVVAPGELFF. CDR3 in DNA: TGTGCCAGCAGCTTGGTTGTAGCCCCCGGGGAGCTGTTTTTT.